Following are 19 T cell receptor beta chains from one sample sequenced in a study of blood T cell repertoires in COVID-19. Method: immunoSEQ multiplex PCR; TCRdb's copy keeps in-frame clones and lacks some. The sample has 95,000 to 110,000 clones, over 60% seen once. Sequenced: peripheral blood. The origin of the receptors is a man in his sixties or seventies with acute or convalescent COVID-19.

The chain links TRBV7-9 to TRBJ1-2; the match to TRBD1 covers 8 bases. After removal of 5 bases from V and 8 bases from J, the junction contained 4 bases not matched to a gene. The CDR3 extends over 12 amino acids. Germline V gives CDR1 SEHNR, CDR2 FQNEAQ (reference sequence). CDR3 sequence (DNA): TGTGCCAGCAGCCCCCGACAGGGGGGCTACACCTTC. Amino acids: CASSPRQGGYTF.

This chain connects TRBV6-1 to TRBJ2-1, with 8 bases lining up with TRBD2. The CDR3 length is 16 residues. V shed 0 bases and J 6 bases; nucleotides not matched to a gene: 7. CDR1 MNHNS and CDR2 SASEGT come from the germline V gene. Written as DNA, the CDR3 is TGTGCCAGCAGTGAAGCGATGAGCGGGGGTTTCAATGAGCAGTTCTTC. Its protein is CASSEAMSGGFNEQFF.

V gene TRBV20-1 combines with J gene TRBJ1-2, with D maybe TRBD1 (6 bases). Trimming took off 3 bases at V and 3 bases at J, with 11 bases between the two ends. CDR3 length: 13 residues. Germline values: CDR1 DFQATT, CDR2 SNEGSKA (reference sequence). The DNA for the CDR3 is TGCAGTGCTAGTGCGGACAGTTACTATGGCTACACCTTC. Translation: CSASADSYYGYTF.

This chain links TRBV18 with TRBJ1-2; 8 bases align to TRBD1. CDR1 is KGHSH and CDR2 is LQKENI in the germline V gene. This CDR3 has 14 residues. Unmatched junction bases numbered 6, after V lost 4 bases and J lost 5 bases. CDR3: CASSLGTGDYGYTF. The CDR3 DNA is TGTGCCAGCTCACTCGGGACAGGAGATTATGGCTACACCTTC. The entire variable domain, with the rest obtained from reference TRBV18 and TRBJ1-2, is as follows: NAGVMQNPRHLVRRRGQEARLRCSPMKGHSHVYWYRQLPEEGLKFMVYLQKENIIDESGMPKERFSAEFPKEGPSILRIQQVVRGDSAAYFCASSLGTGDYGYTFGSGTRLTVV.

The rearrangement links TRBV2 to TRBJ1-2, with no clear D. Trimming left V 6 bases short and J 1 base short, with 15 bases between. The CDR3 loop spans 15 amino acids. Germline V CDR1 and CDR2: SNHLY, FYNNEI. The CDR3 is CASSRRRDHNYGYTF. The CDR3 DNA reads TGTGCCAGCAGCCGGAGGCGCGACCATAACTATGGCTACACCTTC.

The V and J genes are TRBV19 and TRBJ1-5, with TRBD1 matching 7 bases. V gave up 1 base and J gave up 0 bases; unmatched junction bases: 3. The CDR3 spans 16 residues. CDR1 is LNHDA, CDR2 SQIVND, per germline (reference sequence). CDR3 bases: TGTGCCAGTAGTATAGGGGGACAGTATAGCAATCAGCCCCAGCATTTT. It is translated as CASSIGGQYSNQPQHF.

This clone was counted once. The rearrangement uses TRBV4-1 and TRBJ2-7; a possible D gene is TRBD2 (5 bases). This CDR3 has 16 residues. Trimming pared 0 bases from V and 0 bases from J, leaving 12 bases between. In germline, CDR1 is MGHRA, CDR2 YSYEKL. The CDR3 loop reads CASSQEASPSSYEQYF. The CDR3 bases are TGCGCCAGCAGCCAAGAAGCTAGCCCGAGCTCCTACGAGCAGTACTTC.

The rearrangement joins TRBV6-5 to TRBJ2-7; TRBD1 aligns across 11 bases. Per the germline V gene, CDR1 is MNHEY and CDR2 is SVGAGI. CDR3 length: 14 residues. The junction had 7 bases not matched to a gene; V was cut back by 8 bases and J by 4 bases. CDR3 amino acids: CASGWTGGEYEQYF. In DNA form, the CDR3 reads TGTGCCAGCGGATGGACAGGGGGCGAATACGAGCAGTACTTC.

V and J are TRBV3-1 (or the pseudogene TRBV3-2) and TRBJ1-5, with D tentatively TRBD1 (6 bases). CDR3 length equals 15 residues. Germline V gene lookup returns CDR1 LGHDT and CDR2 YNNKEL (reference sequence). Trimming cost V 4 bases and J 6 bases, with 16 bases left between them. In nucleotides, the CDR3 is TGTGCCAGCAGCCTTTCGAGGGGGTTTGGTCAGCCCCAGCATTTT. Residues: CASSLSRGFGQPQHF.

The V call is TRBV7-2, the J call TRBJ2-1; 8 bases align to TRBD2. Trimming at V came to 5 bases and at J to 2 bases, leaving 5 bases not matched to a gene. Germline values: CDR1 SGHTA, CDR2 FQGNSA. This CDR3 is 15 amino acids long. The CDR3 coding sequence is TGTGCCAGCAGCCTACTAGCGGCGACCTACAATGAGCAGTTCTTC. It yields the protein CASSLLAATYNEQFF.

In DNA form, the CDR3 reads TGTGCCAGCTCACCTACGCCGGGACAGCCGACCGGGGAGCTGTTTTTT. Protein: CASSPTPGQPTGELFF. The chain has TRBV18 and TRBJ2-2; 7 bases line up with TRBD1. In germline, CDR1 is KGHSH, CDR2 LQKENI. The CDR3 is made up of 16 amino acids. J lost 5 bases, V lost 3 bases, and 9 bases had no gene match.

This clone has a handful of counts. In DNA form, the CDR3 reads TGTGCCAGCAGCCAAGGGAACAGGGGGACTGAAGCTTTCTTT. Its protein product is CASSQGNRGTEAFF. The rearrangement uses TRBV3-1 (or the pseudogene TRBV3-2) and TRBJ1-1; 8 bases fit TRBD1. The CDR3 extends over 14 amino acids. Per germline, CDR1 LGHDT and CDR2 YNNKEL (reference sequence). V shed 1 base, J shed 5 bases, and the junction held 3 bases outside the gene matches.

The V and J genes are TRBV6-5 and TRBJ2-7; 9 bases map to TRBD2. V lost 0 bases, J lost 0 bases, and 3 bases stayed unmatched. The V gene's germline CDR1 is MNHEY and CDR2 SVGAGI. The CDR3 has 16 amino acids. The CDR3 DNA reads TGTGCCAGCAGTTACTCGAAGCGGGGGGCCTCCTACGAGCAGTACTTC. This gives the protein CASSYSKRGASYEQYF.

The chain recombines TRBV18 with TRBJ1-1, with D perhaps matching TRBD1 (6 bases). Germline CDR1 reads KGHSH; CDR2 reads LQKENI. This CDR3 is 14 amino acids long. V was pared by 3 bases and J by 4 bases, with 12 bases between. This CDR3 reads CASSPGQLLTEAFF. CDR3 bases: TGTGCCAGCTCACCCGGACAGCTGCTCACTGAAGCTTTCTTT.

This chain uses TRBV6-1 with TRBJ2-1; the D gene is possibly TRBD2 (6 bases). The V gene's germline CDR1 is MNHNS and CDR2 SASEGT. V lost 7 bases, J lost 4 bases, and 11 bases lay in between. This CDR3 is 13 amino acids long. The DNA for the CDR3 is TGTGCCAGCACCCTGGCGGGATACAATGAGCAGTTCTTC. It is translated as CASTLAGYNEQFF.

This chain connects TRBV7-3 to TRBJ2-5; weak D call: TRBD2 (7 bases). V was clipped by 1 base and J by 6 bases, with 15 bases between them. The CDR3 totals 15 residues. Germline loops: CDR1 SGHTA, CDR2 FQGTGA. DNA for the CDR3: TGTGCCAGCAGCTTAAGCCCTGGGGGGGCGCAGACCCAGTACTTC. Its protein product is CASSLSPGGAQTQYF.

This chain connects TRBV5-1 to TRBJ2-1; a possible D gene is TRBD1 (5 bases). The CDR3 covers 13 residues. Germline CDR1 and CDR2: SGHRS and YFSETQ. The V gene lost 4 bases and the J gene lost 5 bases, with 10 bases spanning the gap. CDR3 residues: CASSLDRDNEQFF. The CDR3 bases are TGCGCCAGCAGCCTTGACAGAGACAATGAGCAGTTCTTC.

The gene calls are TRBV5-1 and TRBJ1-6; 7 bases fit TRBD1. This CDR3 spans 15 amino acids. Unmatched junction bases numbered 2, after V lost 0 bases and J lost 5 bases. Germline assignment: CDR1 SGHRS and CDR2 YFSETQ. CDR3 sequence: CASSLGDRDNSPLHF. CDR3 DNA sequence: TGCGCCAGCAGCTTGGGTGACAGGGATAATTCACCCCTCCACTTT.

V and J are TRBV4-1 and TRBJ1-2; 7 bases align to TRBD1. This CDR3 is 15 amino acids long. The V gene end was trimmed by 4 bases and the J gene end by 4 bases; junction bases not matched to a gene: 9. The germline V gene has CDR1 MGHRA and CDR2 YSYEKL. Written as DNA, the CDR3 is TGCGCCAGCAGCCTCGCGGACAGGCTTATCTATGGCTACACCTTC. Its translation: CASSLADRLIYGYTF.